These 5 T cell receptor beta chains share one sample of origin, sequenced in a study of regulatory T cells in long-lasting Graves disease. With iRepertoire HTBI primers and Arm-PCR of CDR3 regions, TCR beta libraries were built. TCRdb independently ran MiXCR on the multiplex PCR reads; one entry per CDR3 protein. The data show more than 350,000 distinct CDR3 sequences, 21% seen once. The time point here: persistent/refractory GD, antithyroid drugs over 5 years with positive TRAb. Scientists built the TCR library using RNA that was extracted from PBMCs. Sequencing used peripheral blood mononuclear cells (PBMCs), obtained when the disease was refractory, from a patient treated with antithyroid drugs. The receptors originated from a female donor with Graves disease.

The chain is built from TRBV4-1 and TRBJ2-7; D may be TRBD1 (6 bases). The V end lost 3 bases, the J end lost 2 bases, and 11 bases lay between the germline ends. The CDR3 is 14 amino acids. CDR1 and CDR2 (germline): MGHRA, YSYEKL. In DNA, the CDR3 is TGCGCCAGCAGCCACGTTCCAGGGGCCTACGAGCAGTACTTC. Its translation: CASSHVPGAYEQYF.

This clonotype occurred many times. V and J are TRBV6-1 and TRBJ1-4; D is undetermined. The V gene lost 3 bases and the J gene lost 3 bases, with 8 bases spanning the gap. CDR1 and CDR2 from the germline V gene are MNHNS and SASEGT. CDR3 length: 14 amino acids. CDR3 sequence reads: CASSDPGSNEKLFF. The CDR3 DNA reads as TGTGCCAGCAGTGATCCGGGCTCTAATGAAAAACTGTTTTTT.

This clonotype was detected a few times. The gene calls are TRBV12-3 or TRBV12-4 and TRBJ1-3; no firm D call. Trimming shortened V by 5 bases and J by 1 base, and 6 bases separated the two germline ends. CDR3 length equals 13 residues. In DNA form, the CDR3 reads TGTGCCAGCAGTCGGGCTTCTGGAAACACCATATATTTT. As protein: CASSRASGNTIYF.

CDR3 sequence (DNA): TGCGCCAGCAGCCAAGCACCAGGGTCAAACTATGGCTACACCTTC. Amino acids: CASSQAPGSNYGYTF. The gene calls are TRBV4-1 and TRBJ1-2, with D maybe TRBD1 (5 bases). CDR3 size: 15 residues. The ends were cut back, 1 base at V and 2 bases at J, with 11 bases in the middle. Germline V lookup: CDR1 MGHRA, CDR2 YSYEKL.

This clonotype was counted many times. V and J are TRBV12-3 or TRBV12-4 and TRBJ1-1, with TRBD1 matching 8 bases. The CDR3 covers 14 residues. V was clipped by 1 base and J by 8 bases; unmatched bases: 6. CDR3 DNA: TGTGCCAGCAGTTTAGGACAGGGGATAGCGGAAGCTTTCTTT. As protein: CASSLGQGIAEAFF.